This paragraph covers one T cell receptor (beta chain) sequence. Its antigen is not identified. These data belong to a study of identifying expanded T cells in peripheral blood. Study findings and constraints: Roughly 1.1 clones differed between technical replicates, versus 16.4 and 19 over time.

Profiled with immunoSEQ multiplex PCR; TCRdb holds only in-frame clones, not every one. The sample contains roughly 96,000 clones, 70% to 90% of which appear only once. What was sequenced was blood. This clonotype was obtained from a person between 18 and 75 years old in good health.

For the CDR3, the DNA is TGTGCCACCAGCAGAGAGAGGGGGAGTCATCAGCCCCAGCATTTT. This translates into CATSRERGSHQPQHF. The chain is built from TRBV15 and TRBJ1-5, with D possibly TRBD1 on 6 matching bases. V lost 0 bases, J lost 5 bases, and 11 bases lay in between. The CDR3 sequence is 15 residues long. Germline assignment: CDR1 LNHNV and CDR2 YYDKDF (reference sequence).